This TCR beta chain derives from a study of cytomegalovirus exposure and HLA in healthy donors. With 60 Vbeta and 13 Jbeta primers, the PCR was carried out. Using immunoSEQ multiplex PCR, the repertoire was profiled, and TCRdb retains in-frame clones only, with some absent. Of 120,000 or so clones in the sample, 80% were seen once. Germline V lookup: CDR1 SGHDT, CDR2 YYEEEE. The CDR3 contains 16 residues. V lost 4 bases, J lost 0 bases, and 14 bases lay in between. Sequencing used PBMCs. The source of this sequence is a female donor in good health and CMV-seronegative. The V and J genes are TRBV5-6 and TRBJ2-4; D gene ambiguous. For the CDR3, the DNA is TGTGCCAGCAGCCGCCTAGAGCTAATAGCCAAAAACATTCAGTACTTC. This encodes CASSRLELIAKNIQYF.